Presented here are 18 T cell receptor beta chains from one specimen sequenced in a study of spatial heterogeneity in lung cancer. As for time point: sample taken at primary tumor resection. TCRdb re-analysed the 5' RACE reads in MiXCR, keeping a single row per CDR3 protein. The table records about 25,000 distinct CDR3 sequences, roughly 10% of them present only once. The antigens these receptors bind are not known. Points from the study as a whole: For expanded intratumoral alpha and beta TCRs, counts tracked tumor mutation counts.

The source was lung tumor tissue, collected at surgery. These receptors all stem from a male donor with early-stage non-small cell lung cancer.

The rearrangement links TRBV6-1 to TRBJ2-5, with TRBD2 identical over 9 bases. Germline CDR1 is MNHNS and CDR2 is SASEGT. The J segment lost 2 bases and the V segment lost 7 bases, leaving 5 bases of the junction unmatched. The CDR3 has 14 amino acids. CDR3 DNA sequence: TGTGCCAGCAATTTAGCGGGGGAACAAGAGACCCAGTACTTC. Protein product: CASNLAGEQETQYF.

This clonotype appeared many times. V usage is TRBV9 and J usage is TRBJ2-5; 8 bases are shared with TRBD2. Germline assignment: CDR1 SGDLS and CDR2 YYNGEE. V dropped 1 base and J dropped 7; count of bases not matched to a gene: 18. CDR3 length: 18 amino acids. CDR3 coding DNA: TGTGCCAGCAGCGTAACCCCCACTAGCGGCCTAGGCGGGGGGACCCAGTACTTC. This sequence encodes CASSVTPTSGLGGGTQYF.

There are many counts of this clonotype. This chain joins TRBV7-9 and TRBJ1-6; possible D gene TRBD1, 6 bases. The CDR3 loop spans 12 amino acids. Per the germline V gene, CDR1 is SEHNR and CDR2 is FQNEAQ (reference sequence). Trimming shortened V by 2 bases and J by 14 bases, and 10 bases separated the two germline ends. CDR3 residues: CASSLQGTTLHF. The DNA for the CDR3 is TGTGCCAGCAGCTTACAGGGGACAACCCTCCACTTT.

This chain links TRBV20-1 with TRBJ2-7; TRBD1 aligns across 12 bases. The trim removed 2 bases at V and 7 bases at J, leaving 12 bases unmatched. This CDR3 comprises 16 residues. Germline values: CDR1 DFQATT, CDR2 SNEGSKA (reference sequence). This CDR3 reads CSARPPPGQGAQEQYF. As DNA, the CDR3 is TGCAGTGCTAGACCGCCTCCGGGACAGGGGGCGCAAGAGCAGTACTTC.

This clonotype showed up just a few times. The chain joins TRBV28 to TRBJ1-6; D gene unclear. Trimming removed 4 bases at V and 8 bases at J, with 12 bases between. The CDR3 has 14 amino acids. The germline V gene encodes CDR1 MDHEN and CDR2 SYDVKM. Here the CDR3 DNA reads TGTGCCAGCAGTTGGGCAGACGGGGATTCACCCCTCCACTTT. This codes for CASSWADGDSPLHF.

This clonotype was recorded many times. V gene TRBV4-2 combines with J gene TRBJ2-2; tentatively, D is TRBD2 (6 bases). The length of the CDR3 is 14 residues. V was clipped by 5 bases and J by 5 bases, with 12 bases between them. Germline V gene sequence: CDR1 LGHNA, CDR2 YNFKEQ. The CDR3 DNA follows: TGTGCCAGCAGCTCTCCAGGGAGGACCGGGGAGCTGTTTTTT. Translated, it gives CASSSPGRTGELFF.

This clonotype was observed many times. This chain connects TRBV28 to TRBJ2-7; no firm D call. The CDR3 covers 15 residues. From germline, CDR1 is MDHEN and CDR2 SYDVKM. V lost 5 bases, J lost 3 bases, and 17 bases lay in between. The CDR3 is CASSLPLDGYYEQYF. The CDR3, as DNA: TGTGCCAGCAGTCTCCCCCTGGACGGCTACTACGAGCAGTACTTC.

Many counts were recorded for this clonotype. The J gene is TRBJ1-5, the V gene TRBV28; 10 bases agree with TRBD1. V was pared by 6 bases and J by 3 bases, with 8 bases of the junction left unmatched. The CDR3 totals 16 residues. Germline V CDR1 and CDR2: MDHEN, SYDVKM. The CDR3 DNA sequence: TGTGCCAGCAGACCTGGGGGACAGGGGAACAATCAGCCCCAGCATTTT. Its translation: CASRPGGQGNNQPQHF.

V gene TRBV7-2 combines with J gene TRBJ2-7, with TRBD2 identical over 8 bases. This CDR3 spans 15 amino acids. The germline gives CDR1 SGHTA, CDR2 FQGNSA. Unmatched junction bases numbered 11, after V lost 5 bases and J lost 5 bases. CDR3 nucleotide sequence: TGTGCCAGCAGCCCCGGGAGGGGCTCTGGAAACGAGCAGTACTTC. Amino acids: CASSPGRGSGNEQYF.

This clonotype was seen repeatedly, ten times or more. V gene TRBV12-3 or TRBV12-4 combines with J gene TRBJ2-3; maybe TRBD1 (7 bases). The CDR3 has 15 amino acids. Trimming stripped 3 bases from V and 1 base from J, with 11 bases between. The CDR3 spells CASSFRGDGTDTQYF. The CDR3 DNA reads TGTGCCAGCAGTTTCAGGGGGGACGGCACAGATACGCAGTATTTT.

There are many counts of this clonotype. This chain joins TRBV20-1 and TRBJ2-2; the match to TRBD2 covers 11 bases. The CDR3 is made up of 15 amino acids. Germline lookup yields CDR1 DFQATT and CDR2 SNEGSKA (reference sequence). J was trimmed by 4 bases and V by 6 bases; bases with no gene match: 7. The DNA for the CDR3 is TGCAGTGCCAGCAGGACTAGCGGGTCCACCGGGGAGCTGTTTTTT. Amino acids: CSASRTSGSTGELFF.

Relative to its sample, this clonotype is medium-sized (0.01 to 0.1%). This chain joins TRBV29-1 and TRBJ1-2; 8 bases match TRBD1. After removal of 5 bases from V and 4 bases from J, the junction contained 9 bases not matched to a gene. CDR1 and CDR2 from the germline V gene are SQVTM and ANQGSEA. This CDR3 comprises 14 residues. The CDR3 DNA reads TGCAGCGTTACGACAGGGGCGGCTTTCTATGGCTACACCTTC. Translation gives CSVTTGAAFYGYTF. The full variable domain, its missing parts supplied by reference TRBV29-1 and TRBJ1-2, is SAVISQKPSRDICQRGTSLTIQCQVDSQVTMMFWYRQQPGQSLTLIATANQGSEATYESGFVIDKFPISRPNLTFSTLTVSNMSPEDSSIYLCSVTTGAAFYGYTFGSGTRLTVV.

This clonotype was found many times. This chain connects TRBV23-1 to TRBJ2-1, with a possible D match to TRBD2 (6 bases). TRBV23-1 qualifies as an ORF whose function is uncertain. This CDR3 has 18 residues. The ends were cut back, 3 bases at V and 8 bases at J, with 26 bases in the middle. The CDR3 region has the DNA TGCGCCAGCAGTCACCCGAGAAGGCCCCGGGACTGTACCGATGAGCAGTTCTTC. It encodes CASSHPRRPRDCTDEQFF.

This clonotype was recorded at least ten times. This sequence joins TRBV6-2 or TRBV6-3 and TRBJ2-7; 11 bases are shared with TRBD2. The CDR3 spans 15 residues. CDR1 and CDR2 (germline): MNHEY, SVGEGT. V lost 6 bases, J lost 3 bases, and 7 bases stayed unmatched. The CDR3 sequence: CASSRLAGPVYEQYF. The CDR3 DNA sequence: TGTGCCAGCAGCAGACTAGCGGGACCGGTCTACGAGCAGTACTTC.

This clonotype appeared many times. The chain carries TRBV10-3 and TRBJ2-3, with TRBD2 matching 7 bases. CDR3 length: 15 amino acids. With V trimmed by 6 bases and J by 0 bases, 6 bases remained unmatched. CDR1 and CDR2 (germline): ENHRY, SYGVKD. The CDR3 DNA follows: TGTGCCATCAGGGGAGGGACCGGGAGCACAGATACGCAGTATTTT. This gives the protein CAIRGGTGSTDTQYF.

This clonotype has at least ten counts. The chain recombines TRBV24-1 with TRBJ2-5; D unclear. Germline-derived CDR1 and CDR2 are KGHDR and SFDVKD. The length of the CDR3 is 15 residues. Trimming removed 2 bases from V and 3 bases from J, with 12 bases in between. Here the CDR3 DNA reads TGTGCCACCAGTGATTCCGCGACTCAAGAAGAGACCCAGTACTTC. Amino acids: CATSDSATQEETQYF.

This clonotype was counted ten times or more. This chain joins TRBV6-6 and TRBJ1-5; 7 nucleotides line up with TRBD1. This CDR3 has 16 residues. The germline V gene has CDR1 MNHNY and CDR2 SVGAGI (reference sequence). V dropped 3 bases and J dropped 3; count of bases not matched to a gene: 8. In DNA form, the CDR3 reads TGTGCCAGCAGTTATAAAACAGGGGAATTCAATCAGCCCCAGCATTTT. It codes for CASSYKTGEFNQPQHF.

This clonotype was counted many times. The rearrangement links TRBV6-6 to TRBJ2-5; possible D gene TRBD1, 6 bases. Germline-derived CDR1 and CDR2 are MNHNY and SVGAGI (reference sequence). This CDR3 is built from 12 residues. With 6 bases removed from V and 5 bases from J, the gap between germline ends came to 10 bases. The CDR3 loop reads CASRSGAETQYF. CDR3 sequence (DNA): TGTGCCAGCAGATCAGGGGCCGAGACCCAGTACTTC.